This entry features one TCR beta chain sequence. The junction differs from germline at one of its ends, possibly a read error. Assay used: immunoSEQ multiplex PCR; TCRdb lists only in-frame clones, some missing. The sample contains tens of thousands of clones, 83% of which appear only once. The data originate from a study of OX40 agonist ivuxolimab in advanced cancers. Per germline, CDR1 SGHTA and CDR2 FQGNSA. This CDR3 contains 13 residues. This sequence was found in an adult with an advanced solid tumor such as melanoma, head and neck, liver or kidney cancer. The specimen comprised CD4+ or CD8+ T cells sorted from blood, sampled in a trial of the OX40 agonist ivuxolimab. The chain combines TRBV7-2 with TRBJ2-7, with a possible D match to TRBD1 (6 bases). The CDR3 DNA reads as TGTGCCAGCAGCTTAATGACCGGACAGCTGCGTAACTTC. Encoded protein: CASSLMTGQLRNF.